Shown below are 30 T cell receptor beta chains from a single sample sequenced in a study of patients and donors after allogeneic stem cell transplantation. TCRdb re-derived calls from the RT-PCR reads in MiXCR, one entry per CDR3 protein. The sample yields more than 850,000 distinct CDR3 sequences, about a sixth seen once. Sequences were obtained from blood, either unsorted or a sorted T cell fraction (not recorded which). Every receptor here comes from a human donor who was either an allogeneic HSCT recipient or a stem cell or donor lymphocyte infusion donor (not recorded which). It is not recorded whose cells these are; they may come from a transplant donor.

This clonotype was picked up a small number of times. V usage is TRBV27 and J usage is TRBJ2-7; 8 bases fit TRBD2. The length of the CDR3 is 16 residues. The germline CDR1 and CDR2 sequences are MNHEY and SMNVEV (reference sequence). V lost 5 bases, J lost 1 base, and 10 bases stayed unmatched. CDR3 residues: CASSIQRGNRSYEQYF. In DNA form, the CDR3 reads TGTGCCAGCAGTATCCAGCGGGGGAATAGGTCCTACGAGCAGTACTTC.

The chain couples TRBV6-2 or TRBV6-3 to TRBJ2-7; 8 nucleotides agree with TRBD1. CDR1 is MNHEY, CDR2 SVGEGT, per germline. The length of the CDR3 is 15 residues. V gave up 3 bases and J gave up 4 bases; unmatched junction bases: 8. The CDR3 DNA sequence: TGTGCCAGCAGTTATGCGGGGACAGGTTTTTACGAGCAGTACTTC. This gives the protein CASSYAGTGFYEQYF.

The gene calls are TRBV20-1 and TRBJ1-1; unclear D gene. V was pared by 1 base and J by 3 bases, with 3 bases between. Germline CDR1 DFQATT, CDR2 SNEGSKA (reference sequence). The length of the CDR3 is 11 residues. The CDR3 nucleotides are TGCAGTGCTAGAGCTCACACTGAAGCTTTCTTT. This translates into CSARAHTEAFF.

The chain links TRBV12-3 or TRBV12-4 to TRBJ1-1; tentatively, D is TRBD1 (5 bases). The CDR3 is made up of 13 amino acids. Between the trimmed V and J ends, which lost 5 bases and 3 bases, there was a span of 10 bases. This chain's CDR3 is CASSPGVYTEAFF. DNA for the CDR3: TGTGCCAGCAGTCCGGGGGTCTACACTGAAGCTTTCTTT.

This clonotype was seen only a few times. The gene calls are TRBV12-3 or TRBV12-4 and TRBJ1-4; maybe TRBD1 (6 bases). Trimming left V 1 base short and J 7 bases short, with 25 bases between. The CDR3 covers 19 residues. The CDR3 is CASSLVIRGGRLSFEKLFF. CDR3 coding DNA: TGTGCCAGCAGTTTAGTAATTCGAGGGGGAAGATTGAGTTTTGAAAAACTGTTTTTT.

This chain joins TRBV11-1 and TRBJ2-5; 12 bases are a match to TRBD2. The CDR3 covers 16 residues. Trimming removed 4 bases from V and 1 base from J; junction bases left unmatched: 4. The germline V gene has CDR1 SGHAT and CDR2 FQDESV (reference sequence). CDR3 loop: CASSSRLAGAQETQYF. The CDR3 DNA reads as TGTGCCAGCAGCTCGCGACTAGCGGGGGCCCAAGAGACCCAGTACTTC.

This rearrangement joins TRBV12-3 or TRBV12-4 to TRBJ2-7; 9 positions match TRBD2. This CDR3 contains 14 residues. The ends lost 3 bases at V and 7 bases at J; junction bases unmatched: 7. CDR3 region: CASSFNRLAGEQYF. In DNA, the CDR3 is TGTGCCAGCAGTTTCAATCGGCTAGCGGGGGAGCAGTACTTC.

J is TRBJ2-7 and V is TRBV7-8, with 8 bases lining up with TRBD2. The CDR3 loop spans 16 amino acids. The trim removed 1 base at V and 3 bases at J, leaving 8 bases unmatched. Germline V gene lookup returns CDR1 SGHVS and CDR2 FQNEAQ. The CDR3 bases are TGTGCCAGCAGCTTAGAAACTAGCGGTACAAACTACGAGCAGTACTTC. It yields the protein CASSLETSGTNYEQYF.

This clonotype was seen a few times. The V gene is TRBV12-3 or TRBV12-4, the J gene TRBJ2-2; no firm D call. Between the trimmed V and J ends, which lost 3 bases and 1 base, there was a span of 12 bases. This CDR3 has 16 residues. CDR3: CASSFPNRGNTGELFF. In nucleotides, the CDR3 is TGTGCCAGCAGTTTCCCCAATCGTGGGAACACCGGGGAGCTGTTTTTT.

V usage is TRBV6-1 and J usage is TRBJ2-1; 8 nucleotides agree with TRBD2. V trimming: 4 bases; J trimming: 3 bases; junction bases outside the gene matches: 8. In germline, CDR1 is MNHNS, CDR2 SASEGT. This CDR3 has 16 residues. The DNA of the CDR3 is TGTGCCAGCAGTGCCCAACTAGCGGTTCTCTACAATGAGCAGTTCTTC. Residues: CASSAQLAVLYNEQFF.

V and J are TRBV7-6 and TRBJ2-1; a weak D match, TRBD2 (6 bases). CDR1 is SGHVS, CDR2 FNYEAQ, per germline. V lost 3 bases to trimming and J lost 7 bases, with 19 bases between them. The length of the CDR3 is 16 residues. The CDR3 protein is CASSLVEGSTLNEQFF. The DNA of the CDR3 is TGTGCCAGCAGCTTGGTGGAGGGCTCCACCCTTAATGAGCAGTTCTTC.

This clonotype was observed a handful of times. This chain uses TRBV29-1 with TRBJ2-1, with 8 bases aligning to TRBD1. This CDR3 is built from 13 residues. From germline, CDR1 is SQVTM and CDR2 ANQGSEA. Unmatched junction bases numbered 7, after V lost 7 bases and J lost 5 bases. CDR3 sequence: CSERDRRNNEQFF. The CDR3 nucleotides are TGCAGCGAACGGGACAGGAGGAACAATGAGCAGTTCTTC.

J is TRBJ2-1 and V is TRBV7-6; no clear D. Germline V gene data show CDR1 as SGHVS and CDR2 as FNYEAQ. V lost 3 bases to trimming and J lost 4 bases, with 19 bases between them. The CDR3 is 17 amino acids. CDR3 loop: CASSFPLDGHPYNEQFF. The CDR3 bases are TGTGCCAGCAGCTTTCCCCTTGACGGGCACCCGTACAATGAGCAGTTCTTC.

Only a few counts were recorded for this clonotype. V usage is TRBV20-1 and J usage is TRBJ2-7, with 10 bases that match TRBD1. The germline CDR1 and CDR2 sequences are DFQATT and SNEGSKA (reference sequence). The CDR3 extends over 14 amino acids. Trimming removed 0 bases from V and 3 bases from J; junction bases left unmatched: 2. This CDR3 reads CSARDRTGGYEQYF. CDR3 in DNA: TGCAGTGCTAGAGACCGGACAGGGGGCTACGAGCAGTACTTC.

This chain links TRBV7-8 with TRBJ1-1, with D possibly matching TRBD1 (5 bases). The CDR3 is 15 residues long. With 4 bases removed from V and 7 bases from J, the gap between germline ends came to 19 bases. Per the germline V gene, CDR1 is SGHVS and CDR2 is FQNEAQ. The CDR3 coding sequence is TGTGCCAGCAGCTACCCCGGGACGGGAGCTGTTGAAGCTTTCTTT. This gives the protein CASSYPGTGAVEAFF.

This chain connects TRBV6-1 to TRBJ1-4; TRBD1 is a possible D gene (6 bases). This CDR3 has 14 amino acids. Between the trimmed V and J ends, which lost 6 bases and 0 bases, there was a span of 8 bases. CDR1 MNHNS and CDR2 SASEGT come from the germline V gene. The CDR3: CASRDSATNEKLFF. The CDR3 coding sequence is TGTGCCAGCAGGGACAGTGCAACTAATGAAAAACTGTTTTTT.

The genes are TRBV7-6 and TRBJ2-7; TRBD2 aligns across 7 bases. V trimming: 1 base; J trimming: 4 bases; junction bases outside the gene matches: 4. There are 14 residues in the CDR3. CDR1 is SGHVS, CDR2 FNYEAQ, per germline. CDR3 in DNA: TGTGCCAGCAGCTTAGGGGCGGGAGTATACGAGCAGTACTTC. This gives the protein CASSLGAGVYEQYF. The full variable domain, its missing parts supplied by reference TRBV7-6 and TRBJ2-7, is GAGVSQSPRYKVTKRGQDVALRCDPISGHVSLYWYRQALGQGPEFLTYFNYEAQQDKSGLPNDRFSAERPEGSISTLTIQRTEQRDSAMYRCASSLGAGVYEQYFGPGTRLTVT.

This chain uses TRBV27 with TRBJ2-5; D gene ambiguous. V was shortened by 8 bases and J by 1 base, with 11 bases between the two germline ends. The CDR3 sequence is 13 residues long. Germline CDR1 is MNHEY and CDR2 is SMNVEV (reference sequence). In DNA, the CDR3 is TGTGCCAGCGGGTCAAGGCTCCAAGAGACCCAGTACTTC. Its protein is CASGSRLQETQYF.

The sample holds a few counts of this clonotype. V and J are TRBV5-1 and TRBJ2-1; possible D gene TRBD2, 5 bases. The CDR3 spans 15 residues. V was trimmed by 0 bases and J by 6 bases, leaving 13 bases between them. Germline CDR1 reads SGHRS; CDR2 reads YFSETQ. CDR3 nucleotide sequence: TGCGCCAGCAGCTTGGGGCCCACGAGGGTCAATGAGCAGTTCTTC. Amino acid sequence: CASSLGPTRVNEQFF.

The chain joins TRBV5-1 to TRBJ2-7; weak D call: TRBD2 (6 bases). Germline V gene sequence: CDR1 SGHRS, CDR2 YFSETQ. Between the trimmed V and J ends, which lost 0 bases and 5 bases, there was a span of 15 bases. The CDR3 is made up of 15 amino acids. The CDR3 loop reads CASSLEGRGGDEQYF. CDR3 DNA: TGCGCCAGCAGCTTGGAAGGCCGGGGAGGAGACGAGCAGTACTTC.

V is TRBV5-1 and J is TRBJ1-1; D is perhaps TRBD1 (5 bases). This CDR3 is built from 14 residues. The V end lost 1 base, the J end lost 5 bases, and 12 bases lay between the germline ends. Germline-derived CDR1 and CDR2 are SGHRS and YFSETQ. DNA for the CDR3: TGCGCCAGCAGCTTGTTGGGGGTACAGACTGAAGCTTTCTTT. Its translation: CASSLLGVQTEAFF.

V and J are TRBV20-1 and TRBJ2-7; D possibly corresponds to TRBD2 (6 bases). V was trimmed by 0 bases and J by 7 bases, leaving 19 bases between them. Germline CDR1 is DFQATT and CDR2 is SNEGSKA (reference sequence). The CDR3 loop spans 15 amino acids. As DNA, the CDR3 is TGCAGTGCTAGAGAACTTACTAGCCGTATGGTGGAGCAGTACTTC. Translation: CSARELTSRMVEQYF.

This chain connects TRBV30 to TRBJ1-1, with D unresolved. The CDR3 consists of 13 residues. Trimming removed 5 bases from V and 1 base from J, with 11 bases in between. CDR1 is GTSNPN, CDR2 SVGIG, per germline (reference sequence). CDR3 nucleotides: TGTGCCTGGTTATGGCAACCGAACACTGAAGCTTTCTTT. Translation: CAWLWQPNTEAFF.

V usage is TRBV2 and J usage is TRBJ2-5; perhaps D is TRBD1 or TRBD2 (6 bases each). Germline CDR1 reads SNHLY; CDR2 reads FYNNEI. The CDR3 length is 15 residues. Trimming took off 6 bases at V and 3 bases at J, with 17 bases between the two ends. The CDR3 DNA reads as TGTGCCAGCAGGCCCCGCGGAGGGGGTGAAGAGACCCAGTACTTC. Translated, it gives CASRPRGGGEETQYF.

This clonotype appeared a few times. The CDR3 protein is CAISESTVGGQPQHF. Here the CDR3 DNA reads TGTGCCATCAGTGAGTCTACGGTGGGTGGTCAGCCCCAGCATTTT. The genes are TRBV10-3 and TRBJ1-5, with unresolved D. The CDR3 has 15 residues. Looked up from germline, CDR1 is ENHRY and CDR2 is SYGVKD. Between the trimmed V and J ends, which lost 0 bases and 6 bases, there was a span of 12 bases.

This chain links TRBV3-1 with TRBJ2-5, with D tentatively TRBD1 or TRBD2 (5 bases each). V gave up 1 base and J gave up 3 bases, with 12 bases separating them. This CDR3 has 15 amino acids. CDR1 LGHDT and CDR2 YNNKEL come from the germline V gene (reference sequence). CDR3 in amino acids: CASSQAGPTKETQYF. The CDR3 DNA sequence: TGTGCCAGCAGCCAAGCGGGACCTACTAAAGAGACCCAGTACTTC.

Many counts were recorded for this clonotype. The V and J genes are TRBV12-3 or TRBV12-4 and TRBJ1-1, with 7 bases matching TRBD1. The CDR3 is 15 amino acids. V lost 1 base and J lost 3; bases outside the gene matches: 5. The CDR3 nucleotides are TGTGCCAGCAGTTTAGTCGGAGGGGGCTACACTGAAGCTTTCTTT. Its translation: CASSLVGGGYTEAFF.

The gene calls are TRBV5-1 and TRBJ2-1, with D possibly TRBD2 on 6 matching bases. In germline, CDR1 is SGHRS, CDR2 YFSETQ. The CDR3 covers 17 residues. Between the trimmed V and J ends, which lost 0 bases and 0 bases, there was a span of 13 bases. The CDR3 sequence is CASSLAGLSGSYNEQFF. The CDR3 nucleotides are TGCGCCAGCAGCTTGGCCGGCCTTAGCGGCTCCTACAATGAGCAGTTCTTC.

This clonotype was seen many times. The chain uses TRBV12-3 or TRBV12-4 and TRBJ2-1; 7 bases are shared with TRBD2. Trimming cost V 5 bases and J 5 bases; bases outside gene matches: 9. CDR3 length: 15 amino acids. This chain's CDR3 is CASSPSGIVNNEQFF. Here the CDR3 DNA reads TGTGCCAGCAGTCCGAGCGGGATCGTAAACAATGAGCAGTTCTTC.

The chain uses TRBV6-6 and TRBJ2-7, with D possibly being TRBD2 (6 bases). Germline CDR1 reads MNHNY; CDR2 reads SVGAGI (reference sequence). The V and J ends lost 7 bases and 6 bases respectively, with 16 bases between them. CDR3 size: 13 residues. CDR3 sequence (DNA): TGTGCCAGCACCCCGAAGAGGGGAGGCGAGCAGTACTTC. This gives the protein CASTPKRGGEQYF.